Below are 3 T cell receptor beta chains sequenced from a single sample in a study of shared clonotypes between healthy human individuals. TCRdb keeps only in-frame clones here, not all; method: immunoSEQ multiplex PCR. The sample has 1.5 million to 2.5 million clones, just under 95% seen once. CD45RO-negative cells were positively selected for CCR7, leaving out terminally differentiated effector memory CD45RA+ cells. Material for sequencing was naive CD8+ T cells sorted from blood. Every receptor here comes from a man aged 18-30 years in good health.

The CDR3 spells CASSTPRLAGDAGELFF. CDR3 coding DNA: TGTGCCAGCAGCACCCCCAGACTAGCGGGAGATGCTGGGGAGCTGTTTTTT. The rearrangement uses TRBV7-8 and TRBJ2-2; TRBD2 agrees at 12 bases. This CDR3 has 17 residues. Germline values: CDR1 SGHVS, CDR2 FQNEAQ. Trimming at V came to 5 bases and at J to 8 bases, leaving 12 bases not matched to a gene. Combining the CDR3 with reference TRBV7-8 and TRBJ2-2 gives the whole variable domain GAGVSQSPRYKVAKRGQDVALRCDPISGHVSLFWYQQALGQGPEFLTYFQNEAQLDKSGLPSDRFFAERPEGSVSTLKIQRTQQEDSAVYLCASSTPRLAGDAGELFFGEGSRLTVL.

The V and J genes are TRBV6-1 and TRBJ1-1; 7 bases align to TRBD1. The CDR3 contains 13 residues. Germline CDR1 MNHNS, CDR2 SASEGT. V gave up 6 bases and J gave up 3 bases; unmatched junction bases: 4. CDR3 DNA sequence: TGTGCCAGCAGACAGGGGTGGTACACTGAAGCTTTCTTT. This encodes CASRQGWYTEAFF.

The rearrangement uses TRBV27 and TRBJ2-1, with D perhaps TRBD2 (5 bases). This CDR3 region has 12 residues. Germline V gene data show CDR1 as MNHEY and CDR2 as SMNVEV (reference sequence). Trimming removed 4 bases from V and 8 bases from J, with 9 bases in between. The CDR3: CASSSPSHEQFF. CDR3 coding DNA: TGTGCCAGCAGTTCTCCTAGCCATGAGCAGTTCTTC.